These 21 T cell receptor beta chains were sequenced from one sample in a study of OX40 agonist ivuxolimab in advanced cancers. Method: immunoSEQ multiplex PCR; TCRdb's copy keeps in-frame clones and lacks some. The sample lists roughly 34,000 clones, roughly nine tenths seen once, with about 35% in the top ten. This sample comprised CD4+ or CD8+ T cells sorted from blood, obtained in a trial of the OX40 agonist ivuxolimab. All receptors come from an adult with an advanced solid tumor such as melanoma, head and neck, liver or kidney cancer.

The chain uses TRBV11-2 and TRBJ2-7; a weak D match, TRBD2 (6 bases). Germline V CDR1 and CDR2: SGHAT, FQNNGV. V was pared by 3 bases and J by 7 bases, with 22 bases between. The CDR3 has 16 amino acids. CDR3 DNA sequence: TGTGCCAGCAGCTTTAATGTTGGAGGGACTGGGCGTGAGCAGTACTTC. Translation: CASSFNVGGTGREQYF.

The rearrangement uses TRBV5-6 and TRBJ2-7; D unclear. Trimming stripped 2 bases from V and 0 bases from J, with 6 bases between. Germline V gene data show CDR1 as SGHDT and CDR2 as YYEEEE. The CDR3 extends over 13 amino acids. The CDR3 is CASSLTSSYEQYF. CDR3 sequence (DNA): TGTGCCAGCAGCTTAACCAGCTCCTACGAGCAGTACTTC.

This chain uses TRBV7-2 with TRBJ1-4; D perhaps matches TRBD1 (5 bases). V shed 5 bases and J shed 4 bases, with 11 bases lying between them. Looked up from germline, CDR1 is SGHTA and CDR2 is FQGNSA. This CDR3 region has 14 residues. CDR3 in DNA: TGTGCCAGCAGCCAAGGGGTCAATAATGAAAAACTGTTTTTT. Translation: CASSQGVNNEKLFF.

The chain combines TRBV28 with TRBJ2-7; possibly TRBD1 or TRBD2 for D (5 bases each). The V end lost 2 bases, the J end lost 0 bases, and 11 bases lay between the germline ends. The length of the CDR3 is 15 residues. The germline V gene encodes CDR1 MDHEN and CDR2 SYDVKM. The CDR3 loop is CASSLPGTYSYEQYF. Here the CDR3 DNA reads TGTGCCAGCAGTTTACCCGGGACCTACTCCTACGAGCAGTACTTC.

This chain links TRBV9 with TRBJ1-2, with 11 nucleotides matching TRBD1. CDR3 length: 16 amino acids. Germline values: CDR1 SGDLS, CDR2 YYNGEE. With 3 bases clipped from V and 4 bases from J, the junction kept 8 bases outside the gene matches. The CDR3 loop reads CASSALPGQGGYGYTF. The CDR3 bases are TGTGCCAGCAGCGCTTTACCGGGACAGGGGGGCTATGGCTACACCTTC.

V and J are TRBV5-6 and TRBJ1-2; TRBD1 agrees at 7 bases. Germline assignment: CDR1 SGHDT and CDR2 YYEEEE. The trim removed 1 base at V and 4 bases at J, leaving 7 bases unmatched. The CDR3 runs to 15 residues. CDR3: CASSLLSGGLYGYTF. In DNA form, the CDR3 reads TGTGCCAGCAGCTTGTTATCAGGGGGACTCTATGGCTACACCTTC.

The chain recombines TRBV9 with TRBJ1-1, with D perhaps matching TRBD1 (6 bases). This CDR3 comprises 16 residues. Trimming stripped 3 bases from V and 2 bases from J, with 17 bases between. Germline-derived CDR1 and CDR2 are SGDLS and YYNGEE. CDR3 amino acids: CASSGIMGATNTEAFF. CDR3 sequence (DNA): TGTGCCAGCAGCGGAATAATGGGGGCGACCAACACTGAAGCTTTCTTT.

The chain combines TRBV5-8 with TRBJ1-5; tentatively, D is TRBD1 (5 bases). The CDR3 is made up of 15 amino acids. V lost 4 bases and J lost 5, with 16 bases in between. Germline assignment: CDR1 SGHTS and CDR2 YDEGEE. CDR3 nucleotide sequence: TGTGCCAGCAGCCCGGGGACGCATCCCGATCAGCCCCAGCATTTT. It is translated as CASSPGTHPDQPQHF.

This sequence joins TRBV23-1 and TRBJ1-2, with D possibly TRBD1 on 6 matching bases. TRBV23-1 falls under the ORF class, with uncertain function. The CDR3 runs 16 residues. V lost 1 base and J 6 bases, leaving 18 bases between the germline ends. The CDR3 spells CASSQFAGAAGDGYTF. CDR3 coding DNA: TGCGCCAGCAGTCAATTTGCGGGGGCGGCAGGGGATGGCTACACCTTC.

The chain employs TRBV19 and TRBJ1-1; D unresolved. The CDR3 contains 14 residues. Germline CDR1 and CDR2: LNHDA and SQIVND (reference sequence). Trimming removed 3 bases at V and 4 bases at J, with 12 bases between. This CDR3 reads CASSIGGRVTEAFF. DNA of the CDR3: TGTGCCAGTAGTATTGGCGGGAGAGTCACTGAAGCTTTCTTT.

The chain links TRBV28 to TRBJ1-5; D is perhaps TRBD1 (5 bases). CDR1 and CDR2 from the germline V gene are MDHEN and SYDVKM. V lost 4 bases, J lost 1 base, and 14 bases lay in between. CDR3 size: 16 residues. In DNA form, the CDR3 reads TGTGCCAGCAGTTCACCCTATCAGGGAAGCAATCAGCCCCAGCATTTT. It codes for CASSSPYQGSNQPQHF.

The chain joins TRBV7-9 to TRBJ2-2, with D possibly TRBD2 on 5 matching bases. V was trimmed by 11 bases and J by 3 bases, leaving 7 bases between them. Germline CDR1 is SEHNR and CDR2 is FQNEAQ (reference sequence). The CDR3 runs to 11 residues. For the CDR3, the DNA is TGTGCCTACGGGGACACCGGGGAGCTGTTTTTT. Amino acid sequence: CAYGDTGELFF. Full variable domain (outside the CDR3, taken from reference TRBV7-9 and TRBJ2-2): DTGVSQNPRHKITKRGQNVTFRCDPISEHNRLYWYRQTLGQGPEFLTYFQNEAQLEKSRLLSDRFSAERPKGSFSTLEIQRTEQGDSAMYLCAYGDTGELFFGEGSRLTVL.

The chain employs TRBV10-3 and TRBJ2-1; 7 positions agree with TRBD2. This CDR3 has 16 amino acids. With 0 bases clipped from V and 1 base from J, the junction kept 3 bases outside the gene matches. From germline, CDR1 is ENHRY and CDR2 SYGVKD. CDR3 nucleotides: TGTGCCATCAGTGAGTCGACGGGAGGATCCTACAATGAGCAGTTCTTC. The encoded protein is CAISESTGGSYNEQFF.

The rearrangement links TRBV2 to TRBJ2-5; 12 bases are a match to TRBD2. CDR1 is SNHLY, CDR2 FYNNEI, per germline. V dropped 4 bases and J dropped 7; count of bases not matched to a gene: 7. CDR3 size: 15 residues. This CDR3 reads CASSGWTSGIGTQYF. Here the CDR3 DNA reads TGTGCCAGCAGTGGATGGACTAGCGGGATCGGGACCCAGTACTTC.

The table lists this clone with a count of one. This CDR3 is CASSLVAGGETQYF. The CDR3 region has the DNA TGTGCCAGCAGTCTGGTAGCGGGCGGGGAGACCCAGTACTTC. V gene TRBV27 combines with J gene TRBJ2-5, with 7 bases identical to TRBD2. Per germline, CDR1 MNHEY and CDR2 SMNVEV (reference sequence). CDR3 length: 14 amino acids. V shed 5 bases, J shed 5 bases, and the junction held 8 bases outside the gene matches.

The chain recombines TRBV7-2 with TRBJ2-1; 10 bases match TRBD2. Germline V gene lookup returns CDR1 SGHTA and CDR2 FQGNSA. The junction had 10 bases not matched to a gene; V was cut back by 5 bases and J by 6 bases. The CDR3 is 16 amino acids. CDR3 nucleotides: TGTGCCAGCAGCCCAGACCTAGCGGGGGTTATCAATGAGCAGTTCTTC. Residues: CASSPDLAGVINEQFF.

The table lists this clone with a count of one. The rearrangement uses TRBV4-2 and TRBJ1-6; no clear D gene. Germline V gives CDR1 LGHNA, CDR2 YNFKEQ. The CDR3 runs 15 residues. Trimming pared 0 bases from V and 5 bases from J, leaving 8 bases between. CDR3 region: CASSQDRQHNSPLHF. For the CDR3, the DNA is TGTGCCAGCAGCCAAGATCGGCAGCATAATTCACCCCTCCACTTT.

V is TRBV4-1 and J is TRBJ2-2; the D gene is possibly TRBD2 (5 bases). The V and J ends lost 4 bases and 1 base respectively, with 7 bases between them. This CDR3 comprises 14 residues. Germline values: CDR1 MGHRA, CDR2 YSYEKL. CDR3 in DNA: TGCGCCAGCAGCCGGACTGGGAACACCGGGGAGCTGTTTTTT. Protein sequence: CASSRTGNTGELFF.

The chain joins TRBV7-8 to TRBJ2-1, with 7 bases lining up with TRBD2. After removal of 7 bases from V and 7 bases from J, the junction contained 7 bases not matched to a gene. Germline-derived CDR1 and CDR2 are SGHVS and FQNEAQ. This CDR3 contains 13 residues. The CDR3 spells CASTALGGNEQFF. The CDR3 DNA reads TGTGCCAGCACAGCTTTGGGGGGGAATGAGCAGTTCTTC. Together with reference TRBV7-8 and TRBJ2-1, the CDR3 gives the full variable domain: GAGVSQSPRYKVAKRGQDVALRCDPISGHVSLFWYQQALGQGPEFLTYFQNEAQLDKSGLPSDRFFAERPEGSVSTLKIQRTQQEDSAVYLCASTALGGNEQFFGPGTRLTVL.

This clone was detected only once. The gene calls are TRBV19 and TRBJ1-5; TRBD1 matches 9 bases. CDR1 and CDR2 from the germline V gene are LNHDA and SQIVND (reference sequence). Germline trimming cut 6 bases from V and 7 bases from J; bases unmatched to any gene: 7. This CDR3 region has 14 residues. For the CDR3, the DNA is TGTGCCAGTAGGCCCGGACAGGGGATACAGCCCCAGCATTTT. Amino acid sequence: CASRPGQGIQPQHF.

The rearrangement joins TRBV28 to TRBJ2-7; no reliable D call. CDR3 size: 14 residues. The V gene's germline CDR1 is MDHEN and CDR2 SYDVKM. Trimming took off 3 bases at V and 5 bases at J, with 14 bases between the two ends. In DNA form, the CDR3 reads TGTGCCAGCAGTTTTGGGCCGGAACTCCACGAGCAGTACTTC. It translates to CASSFGPELHEQYF. The entire variable domain, with the rest obtained from reference TRBV28 and TRBJ2-7, is as follows: DVKVTQSSRYLVKRTGEKVFLECVQDMDHENMFWYRQDPGLGLRLIYFSYDVKMKEKGDIPEGYSVSREKKERFSLILESASTNQTSMYLCASSFGPELHEQYFGPGTRLTVT.